This T cell receptor beta chain derives from a study of blood T cell repertoires in COVID-19. A note on this clone: The junction does not match germline at one end; this may be a read error.

There are 12 residues in the CDR3. TCRdb's copy holds only in-frame clones and misses some; the assay was immunoSEQ multiplex PCR. The sample holds some 80,000 clones, around 78% seen once. This receptor was identified in a man between 60 and 75 years old with COVID-19, enrolled during active disease. The sequencing sample was made of peripheral blood. The chain is built from TRBV12-3 or TRBV12-4 and TRBJ1-1, with D unresolved. CDR3 loop: CASSFSNTEAFF. The CDR3 region has the DNA TGTGCCAGCAGTTTTTCAAACACCGAAGCTTTCTTT.